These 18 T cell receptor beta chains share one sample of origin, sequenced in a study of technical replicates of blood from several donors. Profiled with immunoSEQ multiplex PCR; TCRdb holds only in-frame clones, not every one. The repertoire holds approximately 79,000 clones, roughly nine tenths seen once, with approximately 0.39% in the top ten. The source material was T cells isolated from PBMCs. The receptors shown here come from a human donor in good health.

CDR3 amino acids: CASSSRQAVGGYTF. As DNA, the CDR3 is TGTGCCAGCAGCTCCCGACAGGCTGTCGGTGGCTACACCTTC. The chain employs TRBV11-3 and TRBJ1-2, with a possible D match to TRBD1 (6 bases). The CDR3 is 14 residues long. V lost 4 bases and J lost 7, with 16 bases in between. Germline CDR1 is SGHNT and CDR2 is YENEEA.

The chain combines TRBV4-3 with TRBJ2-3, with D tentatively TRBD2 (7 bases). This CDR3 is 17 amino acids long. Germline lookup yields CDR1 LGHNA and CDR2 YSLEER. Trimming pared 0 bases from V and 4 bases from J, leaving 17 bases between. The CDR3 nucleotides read TGCGCCAGCAGCCAAGATAAGGGAGGGGGGTTGGCAGATACGCAGTATTTT. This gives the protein CASSQDKGGGLADTQYF.

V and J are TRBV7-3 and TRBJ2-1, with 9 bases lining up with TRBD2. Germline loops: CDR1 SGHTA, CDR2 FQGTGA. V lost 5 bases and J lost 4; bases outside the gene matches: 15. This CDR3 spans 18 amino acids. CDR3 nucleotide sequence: TGTGCCAGCAGCCTCTACGCCGATATAGCGGGGGTTTACAATGAGCAGTTCTTC. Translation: CASSLYADIAGVYNEQFF.

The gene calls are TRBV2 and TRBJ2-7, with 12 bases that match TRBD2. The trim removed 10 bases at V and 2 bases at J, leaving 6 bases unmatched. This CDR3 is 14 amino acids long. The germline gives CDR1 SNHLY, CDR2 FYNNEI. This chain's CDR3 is CAIPTSGSPYEQYF. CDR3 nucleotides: TGTGCCATCCCGACTAGCGGGAGCCCCTACGAGCAGTACTTC.

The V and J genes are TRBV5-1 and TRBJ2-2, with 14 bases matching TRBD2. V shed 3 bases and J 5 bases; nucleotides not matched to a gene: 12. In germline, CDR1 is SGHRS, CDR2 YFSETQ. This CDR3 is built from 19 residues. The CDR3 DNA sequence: TGCGCCAGCAGCTGGGGACTAGCGGGAGCTCGGGTTTGGACCGGGGAGCTGTTTTTT. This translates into CASSWGLAGARVWTGELFF.

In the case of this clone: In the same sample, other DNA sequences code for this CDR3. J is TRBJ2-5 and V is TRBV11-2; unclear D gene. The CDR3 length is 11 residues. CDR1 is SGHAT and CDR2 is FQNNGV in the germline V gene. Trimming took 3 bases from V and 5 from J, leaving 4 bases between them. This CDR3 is CASSFGETQYF. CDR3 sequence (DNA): TGTGCCAGCAGCTTCGGGGAGACCCAGTACTTC.

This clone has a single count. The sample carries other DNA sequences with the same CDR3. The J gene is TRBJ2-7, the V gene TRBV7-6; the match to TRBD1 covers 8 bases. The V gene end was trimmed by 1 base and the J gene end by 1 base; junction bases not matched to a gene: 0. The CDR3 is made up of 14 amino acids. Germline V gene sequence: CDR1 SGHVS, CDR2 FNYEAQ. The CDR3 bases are TGTGCCAGCAGCTTAGGGACAGGGTCCTACGAGCAGTACTTC. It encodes CASSLGTGSYEQYF.

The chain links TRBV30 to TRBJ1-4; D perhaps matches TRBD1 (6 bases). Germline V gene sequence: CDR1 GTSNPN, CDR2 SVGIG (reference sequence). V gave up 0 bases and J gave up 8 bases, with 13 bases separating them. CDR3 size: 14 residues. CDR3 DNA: TGTGCCTGGAGTGTGGGGGGGGCTTCGGAAAAACTGTTTTTT. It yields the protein CAWSVGGASEKLFF.

The CDR3 bases are TGCGCCAGCAGCCAAGATTGGCGGGGAGGGGACCAGCCCCAGCATTTT. This translates into CASSQDWRGGDQPQHF. The V and J genes are TRBV4-3 and TRBJ1-5; perhaps TRBD1 as D (5 bases). Trimming shortened V by 0 bases and J by 7 bases, and 16 bases separated the two germline ends. The length of the CDR3 is 16 residues. CDR1 is LGHNA, CDR2 YSLEER, per germline.

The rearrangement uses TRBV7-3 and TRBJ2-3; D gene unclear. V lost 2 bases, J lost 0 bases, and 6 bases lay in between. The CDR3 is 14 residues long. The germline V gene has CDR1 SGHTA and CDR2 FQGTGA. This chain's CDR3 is CASSLLSSTDTQYF. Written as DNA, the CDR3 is TGTGCCAGCAGCTTACTGAGTAGCACAGATACGCAGTATTTT.

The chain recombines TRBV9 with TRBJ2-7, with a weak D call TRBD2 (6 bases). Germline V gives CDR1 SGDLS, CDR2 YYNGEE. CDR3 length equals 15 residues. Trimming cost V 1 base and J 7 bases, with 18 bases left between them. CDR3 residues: CASSVRGGAPGEQYF. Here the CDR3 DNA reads TGTGCCAGCAGCGTAAGGGGAGGAGCACCCGGGGAGCAGTACTTC.

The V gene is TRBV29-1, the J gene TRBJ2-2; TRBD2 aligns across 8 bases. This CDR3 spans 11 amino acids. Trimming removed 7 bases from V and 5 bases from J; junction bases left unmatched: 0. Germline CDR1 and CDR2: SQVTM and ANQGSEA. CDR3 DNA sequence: TGCAGCGCGGGGGGGACCGGGGAGCTGTTTTTT. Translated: CSAGGTGELFF.

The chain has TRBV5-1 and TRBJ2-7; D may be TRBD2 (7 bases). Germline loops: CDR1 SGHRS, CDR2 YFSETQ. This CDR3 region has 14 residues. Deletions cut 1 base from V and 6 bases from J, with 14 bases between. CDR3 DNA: TGCGCCAGCAGCTTGACCCCAGGGGAGGGCGAGCAGTACTTC. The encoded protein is CASSLTPGEGEQYF.

CDR3 protein: CASSDESVLATGANVLTF. The DNA of the CDR3 is TGTGCCAGCAGTGATGAATCGGTACTAGCTACTGGGGCCAACGTCCTGACTTTC. The chain carries TRBV2 and TRBJ2-6; tentatively, D is TRBD2 (6 bases). The CDR3 runs to 18 residues. Trimming cost V 3 bases and J 2 bases, with 17 bases left between them. Germline CDR1 and CDR2: SNHLY and FYNNEI.

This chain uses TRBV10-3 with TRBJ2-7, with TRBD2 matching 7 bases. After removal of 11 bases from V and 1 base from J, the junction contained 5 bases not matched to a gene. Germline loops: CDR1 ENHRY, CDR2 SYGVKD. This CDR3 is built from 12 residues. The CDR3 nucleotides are TGTGCCGTAGGACTAGGTTCCTACGAGCAGTACTTC. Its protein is CAVGLGSYEQYF.

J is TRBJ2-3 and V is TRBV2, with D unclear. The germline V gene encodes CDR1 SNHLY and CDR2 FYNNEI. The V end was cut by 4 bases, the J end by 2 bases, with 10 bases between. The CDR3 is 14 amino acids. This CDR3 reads CASSVRPLTDTQYF. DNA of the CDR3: TGTGCCAGCAGTGTGAGGCCCCTCACAGATACGCAGTATTTT.

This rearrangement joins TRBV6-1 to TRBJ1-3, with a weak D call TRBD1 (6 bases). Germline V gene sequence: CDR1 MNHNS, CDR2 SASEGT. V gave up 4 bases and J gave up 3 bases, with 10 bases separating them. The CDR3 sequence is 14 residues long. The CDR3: CASSVWGLGNTIYF. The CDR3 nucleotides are TGTGCCAGCAGTGTCTGGGGGCTTGGAAACACCATATATTTT.

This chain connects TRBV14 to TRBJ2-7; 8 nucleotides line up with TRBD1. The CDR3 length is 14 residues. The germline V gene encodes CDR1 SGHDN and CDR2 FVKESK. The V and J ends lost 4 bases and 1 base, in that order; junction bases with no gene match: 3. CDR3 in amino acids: CASSRTGYSYEQYF. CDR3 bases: TGTGCCAGCAGCCGGACAGGGTATTCCTACGAGCAGTACTTC. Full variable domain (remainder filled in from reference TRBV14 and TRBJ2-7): EAGVTQFPSHSVIEKGQTVTLRCDPISGHDNLYWYRRVMGKEIKFLLHFVKESKQDESGMPNNRFLAERTGGTYSTLKVQPAELEDSGVYFCASSRTGYSYEQYFGPGTRLTVT.